Each of the 14 T cell receptor beta chains below was sequenced from the same sample in a study of blood T cells in healthy people across ages. Combining a sample-barcoded 5' primer with a J-beta primer mix, a second PCR ran for roughly 6 to 12 cycles. In TCRdb, the 5' RACE reads were re-called with MiXCR into one record per CDR3 protein. The sample includes around 620,000 distinct CDR3 sequences, approximately 27% seen only once; the top ten take about 18%. What was sequenced was blood. The source of these receptors is an older woman in good health.

V usage is TRBV4-3 and J usage is TRBJ1-2; 7 bases line up with TRBD1. The CDR3 runs to 17 residues. Germline V gene lookup returns CDR1 LGHNA and CDR2 YSLEER. V trimming: 4 bases; J trimming: 2 bases; junction bases outside the gene matches: 13. The CDR3 DNA sequence: TGCGCCAGCAGCCCACAAAGTGGCCCGGGACAGAACTATGGCTACACCTTC. Translated, it gives CASSPQSGPGQNYGYTF.

V is TRBV5-1 and J is TRBJ1-4; a possible D gene is TRBD1 (6 bases). CDR3 length equals 15 residues. Trimming pared 4 bases from V and 5 bases from J, leaving 15 bases between. Per the germline V gene, CDR1 is SGHRS and CDR2 is YFSETQ. The CDR3 protein is CASSPEGEENEKLFF. CDR3 in DNA: TGCGCCAGCAGCCCGGAGGGGGAGGAAAATGAAAAACTGTTTTTT.

CDR3 in DNA: TGTGCCAGCAGCCCAACAGGGGGAGGAAATTCACCCCTCCACTTT. It translates to CASSPTGGGNSPLHF. The chain combines TRBV3-1 with TRBJ1-6, with 8 bases lining up with TRBD1. After removal of 4 bases from V and 7 bases from J, the junction contained 6 bases not matched to a gene. Germline CDR1 reads LGHDT; CDR2 reads YNNKEL (reference sequence). The CDR3 is 15 residues long.

This chain joins TRBV6-2 or TRBV6-3 and TRBJ2-5; D possibly corresponds to TRBD1 (5 bases). CDR1 and CDR2 (germline): MNHEY, SVGEGT. CDR3 length: 13 residues. V dropped 8 bases and J dropped 0 bases, with 10 bases sitting between them. The CDR3 loop is CASEDKNQETQYF. The CDR3 DNA is TGTGCCAGCGAGGACAAGAACCAAGAGACCCAGTACTTC.

This clonotype was observed a handful of times. The chain carries TRBV12-3 or TRBV12-4 and TRBJ2-2; D unclear. The CDR3 contains 14 residues. V was shortened by 3 bases and J by 0 bases, with 5 bases between the two germline ends. CDR3 bases: TGTGCCAGCAGTTTTCTGGCGAACACCGGGGAGCTGTTTTTT. This gives the protein CASSFLANTGELFF.

This clonotype has just one count. This chain connects TRBV12-5 to TRBJ2-5; TRBD2 agrees at 7 bases. Trimming removed 3 bases from V and 4 bases from J; junction bases left unmatched: 2. The CDR3 totals 13 residues. Germline V gene data show CDR1 as LGHNT and CDR2 as FRNRAP. CDR3 nucleotides: TGTGCTAGTGGTTTCTCGGGAGGAGAGACCCAGTACTTC. Its protein product is CASGFSGGETQYF.

This clonotype has a handful of counts. V is TRBV7-3 and J is TRBJ2-1; TRBD2 agrees at 9 bases. J gave up 7 bases and V 0 bases, and 4 bases lay outside the gene matches. The CDR3 length is 15 residues. CDR1 and CDR2 (germline): SGHTA, FQGTGA. The CDR3 coding sequence is TGTGCCAGCAGCTTAACGGCGGGGGGGTATAATGAGCAGTTCTTC. Its translation: CASSLTAGGYNEQFF.

This clonotype was observed many times. V is TRBV7-2 and J is TRBJ2-5; weak D call: TRBD1 (6 bases). The CDR3 runs to 13 residues. Between the trimmed V and J ends, which lost 5 bases and 5 bases, there was a span of 12 bases. CDR1 is SGHTA and CDR2 is FQGNSA in the germline V gene. CDR3 nucleotides: TGTGCCAGCAGCCGGCAGAGGGGGGAGACCCAGTACTTC. Its translation is CASSRQRGETQYF.

This clonotype was detected only a few times. The V gene is TRBV18, the J gene TRBJ2-6; D is unresolved. This CDR3 has 15 amino acids. Germline CDR1 is KGHSH and CDR2 is LQKENI. V lost 0 bases, J lost 2 bases, and 5 bases lay in between. CDR3 coding DNA: TGTGCCAGCTCACCACCCACTGCTGGGGCCAACGTCCTGACTTTC. It translates to CASSPPTAGANVLTF.

The chain recombines TRBV20-1 with TRBJ2-1, with D maybe TRBD1 (5 bases). Germline V lookup: CDR1 DFQATT, CDR2 SNEGSKA (reference sequence). This CDR3 has 15 amino acids. V shed 1 base and J shed 4 bases, with 14 bases lying between them. The CDR3 DNA reads TGCAGTGCTAGAGTCGGCAGGGCCGGATACAATGAGCAGTTCTTC. This codes for CSARVGRAGYNEQFF.

This clonotype was seen more than once but under ten times. The chain has TRBV4-2 and TRBJ1-2; tentatively, D is TRBD1 (5 bases). Germline CDR1 and CDR2: LGHNA and YNFKEQ. The CDR3 is 14 amino acids. V lost 1 base and J 3 bases, leaving 9 bases between the germline ends. The CDR3 loop reads CASSQGVGDYGYTF. The CDR3, as DNA: TGTGCCAGCAGCCAAGGAGTGGGGGACTATGGCTACACCTTC.

CDR3 sequence (DNA): TGTGCCAGCAGCCGGACAGGGGGCGCGAACACTGAAGCTTTCTTT. Translated: CASSRTGGANTEAFF. The chain recombines TRBV7-2 with TRBJ1-1, with 11 bases that match TRBD1. Germline assignment: CDR1 SGHTA and CDR2 FQGNSA. CDR3 length: 15 residues. V was clipped by 5 bases and J by 1 base; unmatched bases: 3.

This clonotype has more than one count but fewer than ten. V is TRBV4-1 and J is TRBJ2-7; 10 positions match TRBD2. This CDR3 spans 16 amino acids. Germline loops: CDR1 MGHRA, CDR2 YSYEKL. V was clipped by 5 bases and J by 5 bases; unmatched bases: 12. CDR3 region: CASSATLAGNLHEQYF. The CDR3 DNA follows: TGCGCCAGCAGCGCAACACTAGCGGGGAATCTACACGAGCAGTACTTC.

This clonotype has only a few counts. The chain has TRBV14 and TRBJ2-3; D uncertain. Trimming took 6 bases from V and 2 from J, leaving 9 bases between them. The CDR3 is made up of 13 amino acids. Per germline, CDR1 SGHDN and CDR2 FVKESK. CDR3 in amino acids: CASSQQFTDTQYF. As DNA, the CDR3 is TGTGCCAGCAGTCAACAGTTCACAGATACGCAGTATTTT.